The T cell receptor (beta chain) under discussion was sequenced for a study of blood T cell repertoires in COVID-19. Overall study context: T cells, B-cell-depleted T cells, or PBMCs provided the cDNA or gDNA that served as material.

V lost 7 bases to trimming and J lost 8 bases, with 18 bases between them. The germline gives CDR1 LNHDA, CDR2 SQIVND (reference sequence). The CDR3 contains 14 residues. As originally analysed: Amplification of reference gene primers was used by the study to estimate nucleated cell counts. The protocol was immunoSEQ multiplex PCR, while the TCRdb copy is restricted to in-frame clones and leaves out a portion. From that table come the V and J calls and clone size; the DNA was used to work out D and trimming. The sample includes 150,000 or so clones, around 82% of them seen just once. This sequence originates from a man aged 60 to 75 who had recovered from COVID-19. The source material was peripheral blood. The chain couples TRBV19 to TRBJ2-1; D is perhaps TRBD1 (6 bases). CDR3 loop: CASTPARGNYEQFF. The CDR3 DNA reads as TGTGCCAGTACCCCCGCGAGGGGGAATTATGAGCAGTTCTTC.